Listed here are 11 T cell receptor beta chains from one sample, sequenced in a study of patients and donors after allogeneic stem cell transplantation (dated by TCRdb to the early 2020s). Receptors were amplified or captured by RT-PCR. Sequencing instrument: NextSeq 550. TCRdb trimmed the raw reads at Q25, called clones with MiXCR and kept productive beta chains. Every CDR3 protein is listed once, alongside the most common genes and DNA of its rows. The sample has under 200,000 distinct CDR3 sequences on record, about 30% of them singletons. Approximately 3% of the sample comes from the top ten. The specimen sequenced was blood, either unsorted or a sorted T cell fraction (not recorded which). These receptors were obtained from a human donor who was either an allogeneic HSCT recipient or a stem cell or donor lymphocyte infusion donor (not recorded which). It is not recorded whose cells these are; they may come from a transplant donor.

This clonotype was observed a handful of times. The chain is built from TRBV9 and TRBJ2-7, with D perhaps matching TRBD1 (5 bases). The CDR3 covers 15 residues. The V and J ends lost 2 bases and 5 bases respectively, with 17 bases between them. The germline CDR1 and CDR2 sequences are SGDLS and YYNGEE. CDR3 sequence: CASSVSPGSPHEQYF. In DNA form, the CDR3 reads TGTGCCAGCAGCGTTTCGCCAGGGTCTCCCCACGAGCAGTACTTC. Combining the CDR3 with reference TRBV9 and TRBJ2-7 gives the whole variable domain DSGVTQTPKHLITATGQRVTLRCSPRSGDLSVYWYQQSLDQGLQFLIQYYNGEERAKGNILERFSAQQFPDLHSELNLSSLELGDSALYFCASSVSPGSPHEQYFGPGTRLTVT.

This clonotype was seen a handful of times. This chain connects TRBV11-1 to TRBJ1-2; TRBD1 agrees at 9 bases. Germline V lookup: CDR1 SGHAT, CDR2 FQDESV (reference sequence). Trimming removed 3 bases from V and 8 bases from J; junction bases left unmatched: 4. The CDR3 totals 13 residues. The CDR3 loop is CASSFTGQGGYTF. CDR3 nucleotide sequence: TGTGCCAGCAGCTTCACGGGACAGGGAGGCTACACCTTC.

This rearrangement joins TRBV28 to TRBJ2-7; D is uncertain. Germline CDR1 reads MDHEN; CDR2 reads SYDVKM. The CDR3 consists of 13 residues. With 3 bases removed from V and 0 bases from J, the gap between germline ends came to 6 bases. CDR3 in amino acids: CASSFASSYEQYF. The DNA for the CDR3 is TGTGCCAGCAGTTTTGCGAGCTCCTACGAGCAGTACTTC.

The rearrangement uses TRBV29-1 and TRBJ1-1; no clear D. Germline lookup yields CDR1 SQVTM and CDR2 ANQGSEA. CDR3 length: 13 amino acids. Trimming removed 6 bases from V and 1 base from J, with 12 bases in between. CDR3 sequence reads: CSVPSPWNTEAFF. As DNA, the CDR3 is TGCAGCGTCCCCAGTCCATGGAACACTGAAGCTTTCTTT.

The chain is built from TRBV7-9 and TRBJ2-1; 8 nucleotides line up with TRBD2. V lost 6 bases to trimming and J lost 3 bases; unmatched junction nucleotides: 13. Germline CDR1 is SEHNR and CDR2 is FQNEAQ (reference sequence). The CDR3 runs to 17 residues. CDR3 amino acids: CASSYSGTSGVYNEQFF. DNA of the CDR3: TGTGCCAGCAGTTACTCCGGGACTAGTGGGGTCTACAATGAGCAGTTCTTC.

For this clonotype: A much larger clone lies a single base off, so this may be a read error. The chain uses TRBV7-2 and TRBJ2-3; D gene unclear. CDR3 length: 11 amino acids. V lost 2 bases and J lost 5, with 2 bases in between. CDR1 and CDR2 from the germline V gene are SGHTA and FQGNSA. The CDR3 protein is CASSLRDTQYF. DNA for the CDR3: TGTGCCAGCAGCTTACGAGATACGCAGTATTTT. The full variable domain, in which reference TRBV7-2 and TRBJ2-3 provide the parts outside the CDR3, is GAGVSQSPSNKVTEKGKDVELRCDPISGHTALYWYRQSLGQGLEFLIYFQGNSAPDKSGLPSDRFSAERTGGSVSTLTIQRTQQEDSAVYLCASSLRDTQYFGPGTRLTVL.

This rearrangement joins TRBV20-1 to TRBJ1-1; D remains ambiguous. Trimming pared 6 bases from V and 9 bases from J, leaving 26 bases between. Germline loops: CDR1 DFQATT, CDR2 SNEGSKA (reference sequence). This CDR3 is built from 15 residues. The CDR3 is CSAPFGGHRTSKAFF. CDR3 coding DNA: TGCAGTGCCCCGTTCGGTGGCCATAGAACCTCGAAAGCTTTCTTT.

The chain has TRBV21-1 and TRBJ2-6; TRBD1 was called by the table and not checked on the DNA. TRBV21-1 is labeled a pseudogene. This CDR3 has 16 residues. The CDR3 region has the DNA TGTGCCAGCAGCAAAGTTGGGACAGCTGGGGCCAACGTCCTGACTTTC. Residues: CASSKVGTAGANVLTF.

This clonotype was seen a handful of times. The DNA for the CDR3 is TGTGCCAGCTCACCACCGGGCCGTACCTACGAGCAGTACTTC. It codes for CASSPPGRTYEQYF. The gene calls are TRBV18 and TRBJ2-7; no clear D gene. V lost 0 bases, J lost 2 bases, and 8 bases lay in between. The germline V gene has CDR1 KGHSH and CDR2 LQKENI. This CDR3 contains 14 residues.

The chain recombines TRBV7-2 with TRBJ2-5, with unresolved D. V was trimmed by 2 bases and J by 5 bases, leaving 12 bases between them. This CDR3 contains 14 residues. Germline V gives CDR1 SGHTA, CDR2 FQGNSA. CDR3 DNA: TGTGCCAGCAGCTTATTCTCTCAGTGGGAGACCCAGTACTTC. Residues: CASSLFSQWETQYF.

The chain employs TRBV20-1 and TRBJ1-2; D uncertain. Germline V gene data show CDR1 as DFQATT and CDR2 as SNEGSKA (reference sequence). The CDR3 spans 14 residues. Trimming stripped 6 bases from V and 6 bases from J, with 20 bases between. The CDR3: CSASLPRGRNGYTF. In DNA form, the CDR3 reads TGCAGTGCAAGCCTACCGCGCGGGCGGAATGGCTACACCTTC.